These 16 T cell receptor beta chains were all obtained from the same sample, sequenced in a study of Ad26.COV2.S vaccination and SARS-CoV-2 variants. Assay used: immunoSEQ multiplex PCR; TCRdb lists only in-frame clones, some missing. This table holds around 400,000 clones, about 89% found once. Treatment indicated: roughly 19 received Ad26.COV2.S at low or high dose, single or two shots; five or six received placebo; per-sample allocation not given. Following the first vaccine or placebo injection, samples were taken on day 63. The sample was peripheral blood, taken in a trial of Ad26.COV2.S vaccine versus placebo. The origin of the receptors is a person aged 18-60 years who received the Ad26.COV2.S COVID-19 vaccine or a placebo.

The chain combines TRBV30 with TRBJ2-3; weak D call: TRBD2 (6 bases). The V gene's germline CDR1 is GTSNPN and CDR2 SVGIG (reference sequence). The CDR3 has 16 residues. Trimming left V 0 bases short and J 1 base short, with 14 bases between. The CDR3 coding sequence is TGTGCCTGGAGTGTGAGGAGCCTAGCGCGCACAGATACGCAGTATTTT. The encoded protein is CAWSVRSLARTDTQYF.

This chain links TRBV6-1 with TRBJ1-4; tentative D call: TRBD1 (6 bases). The V gene lost 2 bases and the J gene lost 2 bases, with 12 bases spanning the gap. The CDR3 consists of 16 residues. Germline CDR1 MNHNS, CDR2 SASEGT. This CDR3 is CASSEWGAGTNEKLFF. For the CDR3, the DNA is TGTGCCAGCAGTGAATGGGGGGCCGGGACTAATGAAAAACTGTTTTTT.

This clone was counted a single time. This rearrangement joins TRBV11-3 to TRBJ2-3; D not resolved. Germline-derived CDR1 and CDR2 are SGHNT and YENEEA. V was pared by 2 bases and J by 3 bases, with 6 bases between. The CDR3 spans 13 residues. The CDR3 loop reads CASSLQKTDTQYF. In DNA, the CDR3 is TGTGCCAGCAGCTTACAGAAGACAGATACGCAGTATTTT.

In its sample, this clone was seen once. The chain combines TRBV3-1 (or the pseudogene TRBV3-2) with TRBJ2-7, with TRBD1 matching 8 bases. The CDR3 loop spans 13 amino acids. The germline V gene has CDR1 LGHDT and CDR2 YNNKEL (reference sequence). V was pared by 4 bases and J by 7 bases, with 6 bases of the junction left unmatched. For the CDR3, the DNA is TGTGCCAGCAGCCGATTCACAGGGGGTGAGCAGTACTTC. This codes for CASSRFTGGEQYF.

The chain is built from TRBV5-1 and TRBJ2-7, with D perhaps matching TRBD2 (5 bases). Trimming left V 5 bases short and J 3 bases short, with 12 bases between. The CDR3 is 13 amino acids. Germline V gene lookup returns CDR1 SGHRS and CDR2 YFSETQ. CDR3 in amino acids: CASRPVSGYEQYF. CDR3 in DNA: TGCGCCAGCAGACCCGTCAGCGGCTACGAGCAGTACTTC. Combining the CDR3 with reference TRBV5-1 and TRBJ2-7 gives the whole variable domain KAGVTQTPRYLIKTRGQQVTLSCSPISGHRSVSWYQQTPGQGLQFLFEYFSETQRNKGNFPGRFSGRQFSNSRSEMNVSTLELGDSALYLCASRPVSGYEQYFGPGTRLTVT.

The chain carries TRBV30 and TRBJ1-2, with 7 bases identical to TRBD1. In germline, CDR1 is GTSNPN, CDR2 SVGIG (reference sequence). The J segment lost 6 bases and the V segment lost 1 base, leaving 8 bases of the junction unmatched. The CDR3 length is 14 residues. DNA of the CDR3: TGTGCCTGGAGTGAAACAGGGGTAATGGATGGCTACACCTTC. The encoded protein is CAWSETGVMDGYTF.

This clone was counted a single time. This chain joins TRBV5-1 and TRBJ2-1; 12 positions match TRBD2. The CDR3 totals 16 residues. V shed 4 bases, J shed 4 bases, and the junction held 6 bases outside the gene matches. Germline CDR1 reads SGHRS; CDR2 reads YFSETQ. CDR3 region: CASSIGLAGPYNEQFF. The CDR3 nucleotides read TGCGCCAGCAGCATCGGACTAGCGGGACCTTACAATGAGCAGTTCTTC.

The chain combines TRBV5-1 with TRBJ2-5; 11 bases agree with TRBD2. The CDR3 length is 16 residues. Germline CDR1 reads SGHRS; CDR2 reads YFSETQ. Unmatched junction bases numbered 10, after V lost 4 bases and J lost 5 bases. The CDR3 sequence: CASSRQLAGGQETQYF. In nucleotides, the CDR3 is TGCGCCAGCAGCAGGCAATTAGCGGGAGGGCAGGAGACCCAGTACTTC.

The chain carries TRBV4-3 and TRBJ2-7; D gene ambiguous. Trimming removed 0 bases at V and 3 bases at J, with 9 bases between. This CDR3 region has 14 residues. CDR1 and CDR2 (germline): LGHNA, YSLEER. CDR3 sequence reads: CASSQEEDYYEQYF. As DNA, the CDR3 is TGCGCCAGCAGCCAAGAAGAGGATTACTACGAGCAGTACTTC.

This chain uses TRBV18 with TRBJ2-7; D gene ambiguous. This CDR3 has 13 amino acids. The germline V gene has CDR1 KGHSH and CDR2 LQKENI. V was pared by 1 base and J by 2 bases, with 6 bases between. As DNA, the CDR3 is TGTGCCAGCTCACCACGGTCCACCTACGAGCAGTACTTC. Translating it yields CASSPRSTYEQYF. The full variable domain, completed using reference TRBV18 and TRBJ2-7, is NAGVMQNPRHLVRRRGQEARLRCSPMKGHSHVYWYRQLPEEGLKFMVYLQKENIIDESGMPKERFSAEFPKEGPSILRIQQVVRGDSAAYFCASSPRSTYEQYFGPGTRLTVT.

This chain connects TRBV7-2 to TRBJ1-1; 7 bases fit TRBD1. The CDR3 is 15 residues long. Germline CDR1 and CDR2: SGHTA and FQGNSA. With 5 bases clipped from V and 4 bases from J, the junction kept 10 bases outside the gene matches. CDR3 sequence reads: CASSSRQGLGTEAFF. The CDR3 nucleotides are TGTGCCAGCAGCAGCAGACAGGGACTGGGCACTGAAGCTTTCTTT.

V and J are TRBV5-1 and TRBJ2-1; a weak D match, TRBD2 (5 bases). Trimming left V 1 base short and J 7 bases short, with 12 bases between. This CDR3 comprises 14 residues. Germline CDR1 reads SGHRS; CDR2 reads YFSETQ. In DNA form, the CDR3 reads TGCGCCAGCAGCTTGAGCGGCGGTCAAAATGAGCAGTTCTTC. Translated: CASSLSGGQNEQFF.

The rearrangement joins TRBV6-6 to TRBJ2-7, with 13 bases lining up with TRBD2. Germline V gives CDR1 MNHNY, CDR2 SVGAGI (reference sequence). After removal of 7 bases from V and 5 bases from J, the junction contained 11 bases not matched to a gene. The CDR3 spans 16 residues. The CDR3 loop reads CASTAQRLAGGDEQYF. As DNA, the CDR3 is TGTGCCAGCACCGCCCAGAGACTAGCGGGAGGTGACGAGCAGTACTTC.

This sequence joins TRBV11-3 and TRBJ2-2; D possibly uses TRBD1 or TRBD2 (5 bases each). Trimming left V 0 bases short and J 6 bases short, with 17 bases between. Germline CDR1 is SGHNT and CDR2 is YENEEA. CDR3 length: 17 residues. CDR3 residues: CASSLEATRGPAGELFF. In DNA, the CDR3 is TGTGCCAGCAGCTTAGAAGCAACCCGGGGCCCCGCCGGGGAGCTGTTTTTT.

The chain joins TRBV10-3 to TRBJ2-7, with D tentatively TRBD1 or TRBD2 (5 bases each). Germline loops: CDR1 ENHRY, CDR2 SYGVKD. Trimming took off 3 bases at V and 2 bases at J, with 14 bases between the two ends. There are 15 residues in the CDR3. In DNA, the CDR3 is TGTGCCATCAGTGATTACGGCAGGGACCCCTACGAGCAGTACTTC. As protein: CAISDYGRDPYEQYF.

This clone was counted once. V gene TRBV14 combines with J gene TRBJ1-1, with D unclear. The CDR3 loop spans 13 amino acids. V lost 9 bases to trimming and J lost 4 bases, with 15 bases between them. Germline V lookup: CDR1 SGHDN, CDR2 FVKESK. In DNA, the CDR3 is TGTGCCAGACCTATGAGCGAGGTCACTGAAGCTTTCTTT. It encodes CARPMSEVTEAFF.